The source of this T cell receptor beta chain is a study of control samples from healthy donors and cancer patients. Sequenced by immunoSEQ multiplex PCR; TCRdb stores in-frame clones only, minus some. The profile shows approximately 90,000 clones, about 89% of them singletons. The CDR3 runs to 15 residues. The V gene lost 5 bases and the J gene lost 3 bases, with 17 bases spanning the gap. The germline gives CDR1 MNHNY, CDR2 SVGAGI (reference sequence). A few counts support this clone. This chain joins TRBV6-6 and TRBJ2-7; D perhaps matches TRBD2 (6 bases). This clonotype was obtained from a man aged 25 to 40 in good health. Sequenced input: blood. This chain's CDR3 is CASSPRGGGDYEQYF. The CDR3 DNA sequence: TGTGCCAGCAGTCCCCGGGGAGGTGGGGACTACGAGCAGTACTTC.